The 30 T cell receptor beta chains given below trace back to one sample, sequenced in a study of technical replicates of blood from a handful of donors. The table came from immunoSEQ multiplex PCR; TCRdb's copy has only in-frame clones and leaves some out. The sample lists about 56,000 clones, roughly 96% occurring once. The sequenced sample was PBMCs. These TCRs come from a human donor in good health. Some clones in this sample may be carry-over from other donors' samples.

The chain uses TRBV7-8 and TRBJ1-5; D gene uncertain. V lost 0 bases and J 4 bases, leaving 10 bases between the germline ends. Per germline, CDR1 SGHVS and CDR2 FQNEAQ. The CDR3 has 15 residues. CDR3 region: CASSLARHFNQPQHF. Written as DNA, the CDR3 is TGTGCCAGCAGCTTAGCGCGTCACTTTAATCAGCCCCAGCATTTT.

J is TRBJ2-3 and V is TRBV11-2, with D perhaps matching TRBD2 (7 bases). Trimming took 5 bases from V and 5 from J, leaving 17 bases between them. Germline V gives CDR1 SGHAT, CDR2 FQNNGV. This CDR3 comprises 15 residues. For the CDR3, the DNA is TGTGCCAGCAGCGAAGGGGGGGGCGCGTTAGATACGCAGTATTTT. It encodes CASSEGGGALDTQYF. The full variable domain, in which reference TRBV11-2 and TRBJ2-3 provide the parts outside the CDR3, is EAGVAQSPRYKIIEKRQSVAFWCNPISGHATLYWYQQILGQGPKLLIQFQNNGVVDDSQLPKDRFSAERLKGVDSTLKIQPAKLEDSAVYLCASSEGGGALDTQYFGPGTRLTVL.

This chain uses TRBV18 with TRBJ2-5; unclear D gene. Deletions cut 3 bases from V and 0 bases from J, with 8 bases between. Germline CDR1 is KGHSH and CDR2 is LQKENI. The CDR3 runs to 14 residues. The CDR3 protein is CASSPAGYQETQYF. As DNA, the CDR3 is TGTGCCAGCTCACCTGCCGGGTACCAAGAGACCCAGTACTTC.

The chain links TRBV2 to TRBJ2-3; 9 bases agree with TRBD2. The V and J ends lost 0 bases and 2 bases, in that order; junction bases with no gene match: 15. Germline V gene lookup returns CDR1 SNHLY and CDR2 FYNNEI. The CDR3 is made up of 20 amino acids. The chain's CDR3 is CASSEASPFAGGLSTDTQYF. The CDR3, as DNA: TGTGCCAGCAGTGAAGCATCTCCTTTCGCGGGGGGGCTATCCACAGATACGCAGTATTTT.

V is TRBV5-1 and J is TRBJ2-1; possibly TRBD2 for D (6 bases). CDR1 SGHRS and CDR2 YFSETQ come from the germline V gene. The V gene lost 2 bases and the J gene lost 6 bases, with 12 bases spanning the gap. There are 14 residues in the CDR3. The CDR3 region has the DNA TGCGCCAGCAGCTTACAGCCGGGAGCCAATGAGCAGTTCTTC. This encodes CASSLQPGANEQFF. The full variable domain, in which reference TRBV5-1 and TRBJ2-1 provide the parts outside the CDR3, is KAGVTQTPRYLIKTRGQQVTLSCSPISGHRSVSWYQQTPGQGLQFLFEYFSETQRNKGNFPGRFSGRQFSNSRSEMNVSTLELGDSALYLCASSLQPGANEQFFGPGTRLTVL.

V and J are TRBV27 and TRBJ1-2; 8 positions match TRBD1. V trimming: 10 bases; J trimming: 7 bases; junction bases outside the gene matches: 14. The CDR3 contains 14 residues. Germline CDR1 MNHEY, CDR2 SMNVEV (reference sequence). The CDR3 DNA is TGTGCCACCATGCTGGGCAGGGGGCTGGGTGGCTACACCTTC. This codes for CATMLGRGLGGYTF.

CDR3 nucleotides: TGTGCCTGGGAGCTCGGGGGTCGGGAGCAGTACTTC. It specifies CAWELGGREQYF. The chain links TRBV30 to TRBJ2-7, with a possible D match to TRBD2 (6 bases). Per germline, CDR1 GTSNPN and CDR2 SVGIG (reference sequence). Trimming shortened V by 5 bases and J by 7 bases, and 15 bases separated the two germline ends. This CDR3 is 12 amino acids long.

This sequence joins TRBV19 and TRBJ1-5; 8 bases agree with TRBD1. The V gene end was trimmed by 4 bases and the J gene end by 4 bases; junction bases not matched to a gene: 6. Per germline, CDR1 LNHDA and CDR2 SQIVND (reference sequence). This CDR3 is built from 15 residues. The CDR3 region has the DNA TGTGCCAGTAGTACCTCGGGACAGGTAAATCAGCCCCAGCATTTT. This translates into CASSTSGQVNQPQHF.

The J gene is TRBJ2-1, the V gene TRBV5-1; possible D gene TRBD2, 6 bases. Germline V gene lookup returns CDR1 SGHRS and CDR2 YFSETQ. V was trimmed by 0 bases and J by 9 bases, leaving 19 bases between them. The length of the CDR3 is 16 residues. The chain's CDR3 is CASSLEVTRSGTEQFF. CDR3 sequence (DNA): TGCGCCAGCAGCTTGGAAGTGACTAGAAGCGGCACTGAGCAGTTCTTC.

This chain links TRBV7-8 with TRBJ2-1, with 11 bases aligning to TRBD1. V was pared by 1 base and J by 10 bases, with 6 bases of the junction left unmatched. The germline V gene encodes CDR1 SGHVS and CDR2 FQNEAQ. This CDR3 comprises 15 residues. CDR3 in DNA: TGTGCCAGCAGCTTAGTCGGGACAGGGGGACGGGAGCAGTTCTTC. This codes for CASSLVGTGGREQFF.

This sequence joins TRBV9 and TRBJ1-2, with 10 positions matching TRBD1. In germline, CDR1 is SGDLS, CDR2 YYNGEE. The CDR3 is made up of 15 amino acids. The V gene end was trimmed by 3 bases and the J gene end by 4 bases; junction bases not matched to a gene: 6. The CDR3 reads CASSAGTGVFYGYTF. The CDR3 DNA sequence: TGTGCCAGCAGCGCCGGGACAGGGGTCTTCTATGGCTACACCTTC.

The chain links TRBV2 to TRBJ1-5; TRBD1 aligns across 8 bases. The germline V gene encodes CDR1 SNHLY and CDR2 FYNNEI. The CDR3 totals 15 residues. Trimming took 7 bases from V and 5 from J; bases not matched to a gene: 10. The CDR3 sequence: CASNQDRAGDQPQHF. The CDR3, as DNA: TGTGCCAGCAACCAGGACAGGGCAGGGGATCAGCCCCAGCATTTT. Filled out from reference TRBV2 and TRBJ1-5, the complete variable domain reads EPEVTQTPSHQVTQMGQEVILRCVPISNHLYFYWYRQILGQKVEFLVSFYNNEISEKSEIFDDQFSVERPDGSNFTLKIRSTKLEDSAMYFCASNQDRAGDQPQHFGDGTRLSIL.

V gene TRBV11-2 combines with J gene TRBJ2-7; D unresolved. CDR3 length equals 14 residues. V lost 5 bases to trimming and J lost 5 bases, with 16 bases between them. From germline, CDR1 is SGHAT and CDR2 FQNNGV. The CDR3 here is CASSPGGDSHEQYF. The CDR3 DNA reads as TGTGCCAGCAGCCCCGGCGGAGATAGCCACGAGCAGTACTTC.

The CDR3 bases are TGTGCCAGCAGCCCTGGGACAGGGAGCTACAATGAGCAGTTCTTC. This gives the protein CASSPGTGSYNEQFF. The genes are TRBV11-3 and TRBJ2-1; 9 bases line up with TRBD1. CDR1 is SGHNT, CDR2 YENEEA, per germline. This CDR3 has 15 amino acids. Germline trimming cut 5 bases from V and 3 bases from J; bases unmatched to any gene: 5.

V and J are TRBV9 and TRBJ2-5; unclear D gene. The CDR3 sequence is 14 residues long. V was pared by 3 bases and J by 3 bases, with 12 bases between. The V gene's germline CDR1 is SGDLS and CDR2 YYNGEE. This chain's CDR3 is CASSGTVAEETQYF. In nucleotides, the CDR3 is TGTGCCAGCAGCGGTACTGTGGCGGAAGAGACCCAGTACTTC.

The V call is TRBV19, the J call TRBJ1-3, with D possibly TRBD1 on 6 matching bases. V lost 7 bases and J lost 4, with 14 bases in between. CDR1 and CDR2 (germline): LNHDA, SQIVND (reference sequence). This CDR3 is built from 14 residues. In DNA form, the CDR3 reads TGTGCCAGTACCAGTGCAGGGGTCGGAAACACCATATATTTT. Translated, it gives CASTSAGVGNTIYF. The entire variable domain, with the rest obtained from reference TRBV19 and TRBJ1-3, is as follows: DGGITQSPKYLFRKEGQNVTLSCEQNLNHDAMYWYRQDPGQGLRLIYYSQIVNDFQKGDIAEGYSVSREKKESFPLTVTSAQKNPTAFYLCASTSAGVGNTIYFGEGSWLTVV.

The chain couples TRBV6-5 to TRBJ2-7, with 10 bases identical to TRBD1. Trimming at V came to 5 bases and at J to 3 bases, leaving 7 bases not matched to a gene. Germline V gives CDR1 MNHEY, CDR2 SVGAGI. This CDR3 has 15 amino acids. CDR3 in amino acids: CASSRRQGAYYEQYF. In nucleotides, the CDR3 is TGTGCCAGCAGTCGACGACAGGGGGCCTACTACGAGCAGTACTTC.

DNA of the CDR3: TGTGCCAGCTCACTTCGACAGGGGGCTAATGAAAAACTGTTTTTT. Translated: CASSLRQGANEKLFF. This rearrangement joins TRBV18 to TRBJ1-4, with 9 bases lining up with TRBD1. V shed 4 bases and J 3 bases; nucleotides not matched to a gene: 3. This CDR3 is 15 amino acids long. Germline CDR1 KGHSH, CDR2 LQKENI. Combining the CDR3 with reference TRBV18 and TRBJ1-4 gives the whole variable domain NAGVMQNPRHLVRRRGQEARLRCSPMKGHSHVYWYRQLPEEGLKFMVYLQKENIIDESGMPKERFSAEFPKEGPSILRIQQVVRGDSAAYFCASSLRQGANEKLFFGSGTQLSVL.

The CDR3: CASSQGVTTSFSGNTIYF. In DNA form, the CDR3 reads TGCGCCAGCAGCCAAGGGGTTACTACGAGCTTCTCTGGAAACACCATATATTTT. The rearrangement links TRBV4-1 to TRBJ1-3, with no clear D. Germline assignment: CDR1 MGHRA and CDR2 YSYEKL. V lost 1 base and J 0 bases, leaving 16 bases between the germline ends. This CDR3 has 18 amino acids.

This clone showed up just once. This chain joins TRBV5-6 and TRBJ1-3; D is undetermined. CDR1 and CDR2 (germline): SGHDT, YYEEEE. Trimming shortened V by 4 bases and J by 0 bases, and 8 bases separated the two germline ends. The CDR3 has 14 amino acids. The DNA for the CDR3 is TGTGCCAGCAGCCTTGCAGGCTCTGGAAACACCATATATTTT. It translates to CASSLAGSGNTIYF.

The chain employs TRBV19 and TRBJ2-7; 10 nucleotides match TRBD1. The germline V gene has CDR1 LNHDA and CDR2 SQIVND (reference sequence). V lost 4 bases, J lost 7 bases, and 7 bases stayed unmatched. This CDR3 spans 14 amino acids. DNA for the CDR3: TGTGCCAGTAGTACGGGGGACAGGGGCCGGGAGCAGTACTTC. Translation gives CASSTGDRGREQYF.

The J gene is TRBJ1-3, the V gene TRBV20-1; D gene ambiguous. The germline V gene has CDR1 DFQATT and CDR2 SNEGSKA (reference sequence). The CDR3 consists of 11 residues. The germline V and J ends were trimmed by 6 bases and 4 bases, with 7 bases remaining between them. Here the CDR3 DNA reads TGCAGTGCCCCAGTGGGAAACACCATATATTTT. Its protein product is CSAPVGNTIYF.

The rearrangement links TRBV7-3 to TRBJ2-3; D call uncertain. Germline CDR1 is SGHTA and CDR2 is FQGTGA. This CDR3 is built from 15 residues. The V and J ends lost 3 bases and 1 base respectively, with 11 bases between them. CDR3 sequence reads: CASSFLSQGTDTQYF. As DNA, the CDR3 is TGTGCCAGCAGCTTTCTCTCCCAGGGCACAGATACGCAGTATTTT.

The V call is TRBV13, the J call TRBJ1-2, with 9 bases identical to TRBD1. Looked up from germline, CDR1 is PRHDT and CDR2 is FYEKMQ (reference sequence). The V gene end was trimmed by 4 bases and the J gene end by 0 bases; junction bases not matched to a gene: 12. The CDR3 covers 18 residues. The CDR3 bases are TGTGCCAGCAGCTCTCACCACCGGGACAGGGCTTCTAACTATGGCTACACCTTC. Translated: CASSSHHRDRASNYGYTF.

The CDR3 nucleotides are TGTGCCAGCAGCGTGGGTAGCGGGAGGGCCGTTGAGCAGTTCTTC. It specifies CASSVGSGRAVEQFF. This sequence joins TRBV7-9 and TRBJ2-1; 11 bases align to TRBD2. Germline V gene sequence: CDR1 SEHNR, CDR2 FQNEAQ (reference sequence). The V and J ends lost 5 bases and 9 bases, in that order; junction bases with no gene match: 9. The CDR3 is 15 residues long.

The chain carries TRBV7-6 and TRBJ1-6; 11 bases fit TRBD1. V shed 5 bases and J 7 bases; nucleotides not matched to a gene: 4. Germline CDR1 SGHVS, CDR2 FNYEAQ. The CDR3 is made up of 15 amino acids. CDR3 amino acids: CASSRGTGGNSPLHF. For the CDR3, the DNA is TGTGCCAGCAGCCGAGGGACAGGGGGGAATTCACCCCTCCACTTT.

V is TRBV5-6 and J is TRBJ1-1; 7 bases map to TRBD1. CDR1 and CDR2 from the germline V gene are SGHDT and YYEEEE. The CDR3 is 14 amino acids. The V gene end was trimmed by 4 bases and the J gene end by 1 base; junction bases not matched to a gene: 4. CDR3 DNA sequence: TGTGCCAGCAGCACAGGGGATCCGAACACTGAAGCTTTCTTT. Protein product: CASSTGDPNTEAFF.

The chain is built from TRBV14 and TRBJ1-1; D is possibly TRBD1 (5 bases). V dropped 4 bases and J dropped 3 bases, with 15 bases sitting between them. Germline CDR1 is SGHDN and CDR2 is FVKESK. The CDR3 has 15 amino acids. The CDR3 loop is CASSPLAGGDTEAFF. CDR3 nucleotides: TGTGCCAGCAGCCCCTTGGCCGGGGGAGACACTGAAGCTTTCTTT.

This chain links TRBV6-6 with TRBJ1-3; TRBD1 might be the D (5 bases). V was clipped by 2 bases and J by 4 bases, with 12 bases between them. Germline CDR1 MNHNY, CDR2 SVGAGI (reference sequence). The CDR3 extends over 15 amino acids. CDR3 sequence: CASSYTGTLGNTIYF. The CDR3 nucleotides read TGTGCCAGCAGTTACACGGGGACTCTCGGAAACACCATATATTTT.

Regarding this clone: This same CDR3 is encoded by further DNA sequences in the sample. This rearrangement joins TRBV5-1 to TRBJ2-1; 7 positions match TRBD2. The V segment lost 2 bases and the J segment 4 bases; nucleotides outside the gene matches: 3. This CDR3 spans 14 amino acids. Germline CDR1 and CDR2: SGHRS and YFSETQ. CDR3 loop: CASSLSGGYNEQFF. CDR3 DNA sequence: TGCGCCAGCAGCTTATCCGGGGGGTACAATGAGCAGTTCTTC.